The 2 T cell receptor beta chains presented below share a single source sample, sequenced in a study of blood T cell repertoires in COVID-19. Sequenced by immunoSEQ multiplex PCR; TCRdb stores in-frame clones only, minus some. Among about 62,000 clones listed, 86% were seen once. The source material was peripheral blood. The receptors here all came from a woman older than 75 with acute or convalescent COVID-19.

The V and J genes are TRBV7-2 and TRBJ2-2; a possible D gene is TRBD1 (5 bases). Deletions cut 5 bases from V and 0 bases from J, with 10 bases between. The CDR3 extends over 15 amino acids. The germline gives CDR1 SGHTA, CDR2 FQGNSA. CDR3 region: CASSQDRANTGELFF. The CDR3 DNA sequence: TGTGCCAGCAGCCAAGACAGAGCGAACACCGGGGAGCTGTTTTTT.

The V call is TRBV9, the J call TRBJ2-3; D is perhaps TRBD2 (5 bases). V dropped 1 base and J dropped 1 base, with 7 bases sitting between them. CDR3 size: 14 residues. The germline V gene encodes CDR1 SGDLS and CDR2 YYNGEE. CDR3 in DNA: TGTGCCAGCAGCGTACAAGCGGGCACAGATACGCAGTATTTT. This codes for CASSVQAGTDTQYF.